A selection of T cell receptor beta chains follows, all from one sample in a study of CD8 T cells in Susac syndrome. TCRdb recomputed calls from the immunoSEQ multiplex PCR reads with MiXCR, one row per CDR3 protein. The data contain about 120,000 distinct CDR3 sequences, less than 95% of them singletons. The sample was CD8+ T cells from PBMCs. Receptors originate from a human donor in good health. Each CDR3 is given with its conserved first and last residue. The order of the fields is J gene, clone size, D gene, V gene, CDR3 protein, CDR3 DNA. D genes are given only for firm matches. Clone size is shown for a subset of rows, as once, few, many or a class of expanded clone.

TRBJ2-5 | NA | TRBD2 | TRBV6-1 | CASRGLTSGEKETQYF | TGTGCCAGCAGAGGACTGACTAGCGGGGAAAAAGAGACCCAGTACTTC
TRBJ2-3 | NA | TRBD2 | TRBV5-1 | CASSVTSGAYSSTDTQYF | TGCGCCAGCAGCGTCACTAGCGGGGCTTATTCTAGCACAGATACGCAGTATTTT
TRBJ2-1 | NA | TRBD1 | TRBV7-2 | CASSLFWGQGSLSYNEQFF | TGTGCCAGCAGCTTATTTTGGGGACAGGGAAGTTTATCCTACAATGAGCAGTTCTTC
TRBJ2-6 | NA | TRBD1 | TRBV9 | CASSFHRDSSGANVLTF | TGTGCCAGCAGCTTTCATCGGGACAGCTCTGGGGCCAACGTCCTGACTTTC
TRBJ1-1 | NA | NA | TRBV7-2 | CASSSPEGGGWTEAFF | TGTGCCAGCAGCTCGCCAGAGGGTGGCGGGTGGACTGAAGCTTTCTTT
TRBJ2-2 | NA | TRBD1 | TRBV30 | CAWRNFNGQGAGELFF | TGTGCCTGGAGGAACTTCAATGGGCAGGGGGCCGGGGAGCTGTTTTTT
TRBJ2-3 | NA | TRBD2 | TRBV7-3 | CASSKGLAGTDTQYF | TGTGCCAGCAGCAAGGGGCTAGCGGGAACAGATACGCAGTATTTT
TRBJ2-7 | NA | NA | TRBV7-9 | CASSLPKPGIHEQYF | TGTGCCAGCAGCTTACCGAAGCCAGGGATCCACGAGCAGTACTTC
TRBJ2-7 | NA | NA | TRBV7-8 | CASQGSSYEQYF | TGTGCCAGCCAGGGGAGCTCCTACGAGCAGTACTTC
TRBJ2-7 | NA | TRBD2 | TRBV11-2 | CASSPRLAGGLRSREQYF | TGTGCCAGCAGCCCACGACTAGCGGGAGGACTCCGCAGCCGCGAGCAGTACTTC
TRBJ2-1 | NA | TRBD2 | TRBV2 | CASSTNFVSGGTSSYNEQFF | TGTGCCAGCAGCACCAACTTCGTTAGCGGGGGCACGAGCTCCTACAATGAGCAGTTCTTC
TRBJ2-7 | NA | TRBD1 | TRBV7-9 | CASSSGTAGSTFYEQYF | TGTGCCAGCAGCTCCGGGACAGCTGGGTCTACCTTCTACGAGCAGTACTTC
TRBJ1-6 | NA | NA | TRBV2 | CASSRDLSSPLHF | TGTGCCAGCAGCCGGGACTTGTCCTCACCCCTCCACTTT
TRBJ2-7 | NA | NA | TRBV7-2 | CASSLGAQDYEQYF | TGTGCCAGCAGCTTAGGGGCCCAAGACTACGAGCAGTACTTC
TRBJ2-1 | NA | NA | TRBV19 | CASSIAPGRNEQFF | TGTGCCAGTAGTATAGCACCAGGGCGCAATGAGCAGTTCTTC
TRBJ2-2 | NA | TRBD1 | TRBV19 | CASSIGRGLSGELFF | TGTGCCAGTAGTATCGGCAGGGGGCTGTCCGGGGAGCTGTTTTTT
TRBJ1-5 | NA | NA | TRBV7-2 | CASSLSRTDSNQPQHF | TGTGCCAGCAGCCTGTCCCGGACAGATAGCAATCAGCCCCAGCATTTT
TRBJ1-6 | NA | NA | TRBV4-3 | CASSQERNSPLHF | TGCGCCAGCAGCCAAGAGAGGAATTCACCCCTCCACTTT
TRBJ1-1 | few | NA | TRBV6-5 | CASSSVNTEAFF | TGTGCCAGCAGTTCCGTGAACACTGAAGCTTTCTTT
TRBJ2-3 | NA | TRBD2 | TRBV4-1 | CASSQEIPGLAGVGLSTDTQYF | TGCGCCAGCAGCCAAGAAATTCCGGGACTAGCGGGAGTCGGGCTTAGCACAGATACGCAGTATTTT
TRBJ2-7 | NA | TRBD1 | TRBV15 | CATSRDGAGGDEQYF | TGTGCCACCAGCAGAGATGGGGCAGGGGGCGACGAGCAGTACTTC
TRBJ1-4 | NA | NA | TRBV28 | CASSSPYGGPRAPTNEKLFF | TGTGCCAGCAGTTCCCCGTACGGGGGGCCACGCGCTCCGACTAATGAAAAACTGTTTTTT
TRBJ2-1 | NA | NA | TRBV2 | CASSEARTTHSEQFF | TGTGCCAGCAGTGAAGCGAGGACTACACACTCTGAGCAGTTCTTC
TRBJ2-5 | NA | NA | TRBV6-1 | CASSETGGQETQYF | TGTGCCAGCAGTGAGACAGGAGGTCAAGAGACCCAGTACTTC
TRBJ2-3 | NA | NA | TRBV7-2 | CASSLFDDTQYF | TGTGCCAGCAGCTTGTTTGATGATACGCAGTATTTT
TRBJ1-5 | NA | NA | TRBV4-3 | CASSPREGQPQHF | TGCGCCAGCAGCCCGCGTGAGGGTCAGCCCCAGCATTTT
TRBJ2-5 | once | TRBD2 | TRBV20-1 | CSASKAPAGATQETQYF | TGCAGTGCTAGTAAGGCTCCAGCGGGGGCGACTCAAGAGACCCAGTACTTC
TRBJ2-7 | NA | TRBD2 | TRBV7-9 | CAGGESYEQYF | TGTGCCGGGGGGGAATCCTACGAGCAGTACTTC
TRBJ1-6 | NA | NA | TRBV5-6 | CASSLIGEGRDSPLHF | TGTGCCAGCAGCTTGATAGGGGAGGGGAGGGATTCACCCCTCCACTTT
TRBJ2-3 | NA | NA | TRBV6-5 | CASWTASFTDTQYF | TGTGCCAGCTGGACAGCCTCTTTCACAGATACGCAGTATTTT
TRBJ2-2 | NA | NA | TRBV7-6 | CASSLGRPGTLATGELFF | TGTGCCAGCAGCTTAGGGAGACCCGGGACACTTGCCACCGGGGAGCTGTTTTTT
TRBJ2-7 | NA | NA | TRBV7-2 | CASSLGTANYEQYF | TGTGCCAGCAGCTTAGGCACAGCGAACTACGAGCAGTACTTC
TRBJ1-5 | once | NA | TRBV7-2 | CASSLTGLDQPQHF | TGTGCCAGCAGCTTGACAGGCCTTGATCAGCCCCAGCATTTT
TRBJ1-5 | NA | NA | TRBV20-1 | CSARVGVSNQPQHF | TGCAGTGCTAGAGTAGGGGTTAGCAATCAGCCCCAGCATTTT
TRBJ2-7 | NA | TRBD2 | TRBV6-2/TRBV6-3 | CASSYAAGVSSEQYF | TGTGCCAGCAGTTACGCAGCGGGGGTCTCCTCGGAGCAGTACTTC
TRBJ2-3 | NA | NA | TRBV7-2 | CASSLGAGTDTQYF | TGTGCCAGCAGCTTAGGCGCCGGCACAGATACGCAGTATTTT
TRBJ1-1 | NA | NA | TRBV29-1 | CSVRRENTEAFF | TGCAGCGTCCGAAGGGAGAACACTGAAGCTTTCTTT
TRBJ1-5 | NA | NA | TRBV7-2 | CASSLRPGYSNQPQHF | TGTGCCAGCAGCTTAAGGCCAGGGTATAGCAATCAGCCCCAGCATTTT
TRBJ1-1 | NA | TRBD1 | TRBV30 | CAWGAYMDRGQPEAFF | TGTGCCTGGGGAGCGTACATGGACAGGGGGCAACCTGAAGCTTTCTTT
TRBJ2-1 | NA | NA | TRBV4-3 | CASSQEPGRPDNEQFF | TGCGCCAGCAGCCAGGAACCGGGTCGTCCGGATAATGAGCAGTTCTTC
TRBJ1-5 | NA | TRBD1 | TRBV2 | CASELRGNQPQHF | TGTGCCTCTGAACTCAGGGGGAATCAGCCCCAGCATTTT
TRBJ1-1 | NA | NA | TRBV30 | CAWDPSGGIEAFF | TGTGCCTGGGACCCGTCGGGCGGGATCGAAGCTTTCTTT
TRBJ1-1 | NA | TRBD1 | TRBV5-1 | CASSLQGGLDTEAFF | TGCGCCAGCAGCTTACAGGGGGGTTTGGACACTGAAGCTTTCTTT
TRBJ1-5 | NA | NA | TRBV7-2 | CASSQTSQPQHF | TGTGCCAGCAGTCAAACAAGCCAGCCCCAGCATTTT
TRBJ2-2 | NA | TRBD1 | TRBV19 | CASTDRGDTGELFF | TGTGCCAGTACCGACAGGGGGGACACCGGGGAGCTGTTTTTT
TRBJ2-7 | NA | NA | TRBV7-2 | CASSLAGRGHEQYF | TGTGCCAGCAGCTTAGCGGGGCGGGGACACGAGCAGTACTTC
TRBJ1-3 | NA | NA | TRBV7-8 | CASSLGGTVRNTIYF | TGTGCCAGCAGCTTAGGGGGAACGGTCCGAAACACCATATATTTT
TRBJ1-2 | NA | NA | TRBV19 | CASSIRFSGTNYGYTF | TGTGCCAGTAGTATACGTTTTTCGGGCACCAACTATGGCTACACCTTC